Shown below are 10 T cell receptor beta chains from a single sample sequenced in a study of Graves' ophthalmopathy and Graves' hyperthyroidism. The authors amplified TCR beta CDR3 regions from RNA transcripts. HTBI primers were used in a first-round RT-PCR, which preceded a second-round multiplex PCR. Each CDR3 protein gets one entry after TCRdb re-called the multiplex PCR reads with MiXCR. The sample holds 400,000 or so distinct CDR3 sequences, 17% seen once. The specimen sequenced was peripheral blood. These receptor sequences come from an adult woman with stable Graves' hyperthyroidism.

This clonotype was seen repeatedly, ten times or more. A much larger clone differs from this one at a single base, so this may be a read error. The rearrangement links TRBV6-2 or TRBV6-3 to TRBJ1-5, with a tentative D call TRBD1 (5 bases). Per germline, CDR1 MNHEY and CDR2 SVGEGT. This CDR3 is 16 amino acids long. CDR3 bases: TGTGCCGGCAGTTACTCTATGCGGGGCATTCATCAGCCCCAGCATTTT. Translating gives CAGSYSMRGIHQPQHF.

This sequence joins TRBV11-3 and TRBJ2-5; 8 nucleotides agree with TRBD2. The CDR3 is made up of 16 amino acids. CDR1 is SGHNT, CDR2 YENEEA, per germline. After removal of 3 bases from V and 1 base from J, the junction contained 7 bases not matched to a gene. The CDR3 loop reads CASSFWDSGVQETQYF. The CDR3 DNA sequence: TGTGCCAGCAGCTTTTGGGATAGCGGGGTCCAAGAGACCCAGTACTTC.

This chain links TRBV28 with TRBJ2-7; D is perhaps TRBD2 (5 bases). Looked up from germline, CDR1 is MDHEN and CDR2 is SYDVKM. V lost 3 bases, J lost 3 bases, and 12 bases lay in between. The CDR3 totals 14 residues. The CDR3 region has the DNA TGTGCCAGCAGTTTGAGGGAGAGGTTCTACGAGCAGTACTTC. It codes for CASSLRERFYEQYF.

The chain links TRBV28 to TRBJ2-7, with 8 bases lining up with TRBD1. CDR1 and CDR2 from the germline V gene are MDHEN and SYDVKM. The J segment lost 6 bases and the V segment lost 5 bases, leaving 6 bases of the junction unmatched. This CDR3 is built from 13 residues. CDR3 sequence reads: CASSRQGNCEQYF. As DNA, the CDR3 is TGTGCCAGCAGTCGACAGGGGAACTGCGAGCAGTACTTC.

This clonotype came up many times. CDR3 coding DNA: TGTGCCAGCAGTTTATCTGTCTTTAGGGGGCCAAACTCTGGGGCCAACGTCCTGACTTTC. Its translation: CASSLSVFRGPNSGANVLTF. The rearrangement uses TRBV27 and TRBJ2-6; 7 nucleotides align to TRBD1. V trimming: 0 bases; J trimming: 0 bases; junction bases outside the gene matches: 11. Germline loops: CDR1 MNHEY, CDR2 SMNVEV (reference sequence). The CDR3 consists of 20 residues.

This clonotype was seen ten or more times. CDR3 DNA sequence: TGTGCCAGCAGTAGGACAGGGGTAGGTTACGAGCAGTACTTC. Protein sequence: CASSRTGVGYEQYF. The chain is built from TRBV12-3 or TRBV12-4 and TRBJ2-7; 9 nucleotides agree with TRBD1. The CDR3 has 14 amino acids. V gave up 5 bases and J gave up 4 bases; unmatched junction bases: 6.

This clonotype was seen many times. This rearrangement joins TRBV5-1 to TRBJ1-1; TRBD1 matches at 7 bases. The ends lost 5 bases at V and 7 bases at J; junction bases unmatched: 2. Germline assignment: CDR1 SGHRS and CDR2 YFSETQ. The CDR3 sequence is 11 residues long. DNA for the CDR3: TGCGCCAGCAGAGGGACAGTTGAAGCTTTCTTT. It translates to CASRGTVEAFF. The entire variable domain, with the rest obtained from reference TRBV5-1 and TRBJ1-1, is as follows: KAGVTQTPRYLIKTRGQQVTLSCSPISGHRSVSWYQQTPGQGLQFLFEYFSETQRNKGNFPGRFSGRQFSNSRSEMNVSTLELGDSALYLCASRGTVEAFFGQGTRLTVV.

This clonotype was counted many times. This chain connects TRBV25-1 to TRBJ2-7; D might be TRBD2 (6 bases). The CDR3 has 14 amino acids. The ends were cut back, 2 bases at V and 3 bases at J, with 11 bases in the middle. Germline V gene data show CDR1 as MGHDK and CDR2 as SYGVNS. The CDR3 DNA sequence: TGTGCCAGCAGTGAAGGGGGACTGGACTACGAGCAGTACTTC. Translated, it gives CASSEGGLDYEQYF.

This clonotype has at least ten counts. Because it lacks the conserved phenylalanine or tryptophan at the end, this CDR3 is likely a read error. The rearrangement links TRBV27 to TRBJ2-5, with D tentatively TRBD2 (6 bases). In germline, CDR1 is MNHEY, CDR2 SMNVEV (reference sequence). The CDR3 is 13 residues long. V shed 6 bases and J shed 5 bases, with 13 bases lying between them. The CDR3: CASRNYGGETQYL. In DNA form, the CDR3 reads TGTGCCAGCAGGAACTACGGGGGTGAGACCCAGTACCTC.

This clonotype occurred many times. J is TRBJ1-1 and V is TRBV5-1; 10 nucleotides align to TRBD1. The CDR3 is 15 amino acids. V was pared by 0 bases and J by 3 bases, with 2 bases of the junction left unmatched. The germline CDR1 and CDR2 sequences are SGHRS and YFSETQ. The CDR3 nucleotides read TGCGCCAGCAGCTTGGGAGGGACAGGGGACACTGAAGCTTTCTTT. Amino acids: CASSLGGTGDTEAFF.